One sample yielded the 30 T cell receptor beta chains listed below, sequenced in a study of T cells in tuberculosis. The method was immunoSEQ multiplex PCR; TCRdb's version includes in-frame clones alone and lacks a portion of them. The table includes about 43,000 clones, about 94% detected once. The source material was PBMCs. These receptors were collected from a donor aged 10-29 years with latent tuberculosis or without tuberculosis infection. Some clones in this sample may be carry-over from other donors' samples.

The rearrangement links TRBV5-1 to TRBJ2-2, with a tentative D call TRBD1 (6 bases). This CDR3 is 15 amino acids long. Germline CDR1 SGHRS, CDR2 YFSETQ. V lost 4 bases and J lost 2, with 12 bases in between. The CDR3 reads CASSAQGFNTGELFF. The CDR3 region has the DNA TGCGCCAGCAGCGCCCAGGGGTTCAACACCGGGGAGCTGTTTTTT.

This sequence joins TRBV7-2 and TRBJ2-1; TRBD2 might be the D (5 bases). The CDR3 totals 15 residues. V was trimmed by 1 base and J by 9 bases, leaving 16 bases between them. Germline lookup yields CDR1 SGHTA and CDR2 FQGNSA. The DNA of the CDR3 is TGTGCCAGCAGCTTAGACGGGATCTATATTGGTGAGCAGTTCTTC. Translation: CASSLDGIYIGEQFF.

The chain joins TRBV4-2 to TRBJ1-1; 9 nucleotides match TRBD1. The CDR3 runs 16 residues. From germline, CDR1 is LGHNA and CDR2 YNFKEQ. V lost 4 bases and J lost 1; bases outside the gene matches: 7. The CDR3 DNA follows: TGTGCCAGCAGCCTACAGGGGGCGGGAGGGAACACTGAAGCTTTCTTT. Amino acid sequence: CASSLQGAGGNTEAFF.

V gene TRBV9 combines with J gene TRBJ2-5; D perhaps matches TRBD2 (5 bases). The germline V gene has CDR1 SGDLS and CDR2 YYNGEE. Trimming took 3 bases from V and 9 from J, leaving 21 bases between them. This CDR3 spans 15 amino acids. Here the CDR3 reads CASSAFAAPTEAQYF. The CDR3 DNA follows: TGTGCCAGCAGCGCCTTTGCCGCCCCCACGGAGGCCCAGTACTTC.

The chain links TRBV6-1 to TRBJ2-5, with 10 bases lining up with TRBD2. Germline V gene sequence: CDR1 MNHNS, CDR2 SASEGT. V lost 3 bases to trimming and J lost 2 bases; unmatched junction nucleotides: 15. CDR3 length equals 19 residues. CDR3 sequence reads: CASSDVLAGEVGKQETQYF. The CDR3 nucleotides are TGTGCCAGCAGTGATGTGCTAGCGGGAGAGGTAGGCAAGCAAGAGACCCAGTACTTC.

The chain is built from TRBV14 and TRBJ2-5; no definite D call. This CDR3 contains 13 residues. V lost 1 base and J lost 3, with 6 bases in between. The germline V gene has CDR1 SGHDN and CDR2 FVKESK. The CDR3 spells CASSQGTKETQYF. CDR3 DNA: TGTGCCAGCAGCCAAGGAACAAAAGAGACCCAGTACTTC.

V usage is TRBV23-1 and J usage is TRBJ2-7, with 11 bases matching TRBD2. TRBV23-1 is known as an ORF, though its function is uncertain. J was trimmed by 6 bases and V by 3 bases; bases with no gene match: 10. The CDR3 spans 16 residues. The CDR3 loop reads CASSQGLAASRCEQYF. CDR3 nucleotide sequence: TGCGCCAGCAGTCAGGGACTAGCGGCGTCTAGATGCGAGCAGTACTTC.

The CDR3 bases are TGCGCCAGCAGCTTGGCCTTCAGAAACACTGAAGCTTTCTTT. It specifies CASSLAFRNTEAFF. The V call is TRBV5-1, the J call TRBJ1-1, with no clear D. The CDR3 length is 14 residues. Trimming took 0 bases from V and 2 from J, leaving 8 bases between them. Per germline, CDR1 SGHRS and CDR2 YFSETQ. The entire variable domain, with the rest obtained from reference TRBV5-1 and TRBJ1-1, is as follows: KAGVTQTPRYLIKTRGQQVTLSCSPISGHRSVSWYQQTPGQGLQFLFEYFSETQRNKGNFPGRFSGRQFSNSRSEMNVSTLELGDSALYLCASSLAFRNTEAFFGQGTRLTVV.

The chain uses TRBV9 and TRBJ2-1; 12 positions match TRBD2. CDR1 and CDR2 from the germline V gene are SGDLS and YYNGEE. Trimming took 2 bases from V and 9 from J; bases not matched to a gene: 6. This CDR3 spans 15 amino acids. The CDR3 DNA sequence: TGTGCCAGCAGCGTCCTAGCGGGAGGGCAGAGTGAGCAGTTCTTC. The encoded protein is CASSVLAGGQSEQFF. Based on the CDR3 plus reference TRBV9 and TRBJ2-1, the full variable domain is DSGVTQTPKHLITATGQRVTLRCSPRSGDLSVYWYQQSLDQGLQFLIQYYNGEERAKGNILERFSAQQFPDLHSELNLSSLELGDSALYFCASSVLAGGQSEQFFGPGTRLTVL.

The J gene is TRBJ1-1, the V gene TRBV4-1; 7 nucleotides agree with TRBD1. The CDR3 has 16 amino acids. Germline lookup yields CDR1 MGHRA and CDR2 YSYEKL. The junction had 8 bases not matched to a gene; V was cut back by 4 bases and J by 0 bases. The CDR3 sequence is CASSRAGGGLNTEAFF. Here the CDR3 DNA reads TGCGCCAGCAGCCGAGCAGGGGGAGGCTTGAACACTGAAGCTTTCTTT.

The J gene is TRBJ1-2, the V gene TRBV6-1; TRBD1 matches 11 bases. The CDR3 is 15 residues long. Germline CDR1 reads MNHNS; CDR2 reads SASEGT. The V and J ends lost 2 bases and 8 bases, in that order; junction bases with no gene match: 7. The CDR3 DNA reads TGTGCCAGCAGTGAACCCGGACAGGGGGCAGGAGGCTACACCTTC. It specifies CASSEPGQGAGGYTF.

The CDR3, as DNA: TGCAGCGTTCGAAGGGGACAGGAGACTAAAGAGACCCAGTACTTC. Its translation: CSVRRGQETKETQYF. The chain recombines TRBV29-1 with TRBJ2-5, with TRBD1 matching 8 bases. The CDR3 is 15 residues long. The germline gives CDR1 SQVTM, CDR2 ANQGSEA. V shed 5 bases and J 3 bases; nucleotides not matched to a gene: 11.

The V gene is TRBV7-2, the J gene TRBJ2-1; the D gene is possibly TRBD1 (5 bases). Germline V gene lookup returns CDR1 SGHTA and CDR2 FQGNSA. Trimming cost V 5 bases and J 7 bases, with 12 bases left between them. The CDR3 runs to 13 residues. In DNA, the CDR3 is TGTGCCAGCAGCCAGGGCCCCCTTAATGAGCAGTTCTTC. It translates to CASSQGPLNEQFF.

V is TRBV28 and J is TRBJ2-7, with a weak D call TRBD1 (6 bases). Germline CDR1 and CDR2: MDHEN and SYDVKM. With 3 bases removed from V and 0 bases from J, the gap between germline ends came to 12 bases. The CDR3 consists of 15 residues. The CDR3 region has the DNA TGTGCCAGCAGTTTTGGGGGCCTGAGCTCCTACGAGCAGTACTTC. Translating gives CASSFGGLSSYEQYF.

This chain links TRBV30 with TRBJ1-2, with a tentative D call TRBD1 (6 bases). CDR1 is GTSNPN and CDR2 is SVGIG in the germline V gene (reference sequence). The V and J ends lost 0 bases and 5 bases respectively, with 7 bases between them. The CDR3 consists of 12 residues. The CDR3 DNA is TGTGCCTGGAGTGTACAGGGTTATGGCTACACCTTC. Translating gives CAWSVQGYGYTF.

This chain joins TRBV27 and TRBJ1-2, with TRBD1 matching over 8 bases. This CDR3 contains 16 residues. V gave up 5 bases and J gave up 4 bases; unmatched junction bases: 12. Per the germline V gene, CDR1 is MNHEY and CDR2 is SMNVEV (reference sequence). This CDR3 is CASSRDRTKMGYGYTF. The CDR3 DNA is TGTGCCAGCAGTCGGGACAGGACTAAAATGGGCTATGGCTACACCTTC.

The chain employs TRBV18 and TRBJ2-1; 7 nucleotides agree with TRBD2. V shed 4 bases, J shed 12 bases, and the junction held 9 bases outside the gene matches. The CDR3 length is 13 residues. Germline loops: CDR1 KGHSH, CDR2 LQKENI. In DNA form, the CDR3 reads TGTGCCAGCTCACTACGGGAGGACCTGGGGCAGTTCTTC. Translated: CASSLREDLGQFF.

The chain recombines TRBV7-8 with TRBJ2-3; 8 bases align to TRBD2. Trimming took 2 bases from V and 6 from J; bases not matched to a gene: 7. The CDR3 has 15 residues. Germline assignment: CDR1 SGHVS and CDR2 FQNEAQ. The CDR3 protein is CASSLNGRGLDTQYF. CDR3 DNA: TGTGCCAGCAGCTTAAACGGGAGGGGCTTGGATACGCAGTATTTT.

V gene TRBV28 combines with J gene TRBJ2-2; D unresolved. Trimming cost V 3 bases and J 3 bases, with 8 bases left between them. Germline V gene lookup returns CDR1 MDHEN and CDR2 SYDVKM. The CDR3 has 14 residues. DNA of the CDR3: TGTGCCAGCAGTTTCCAAATTGACACCGGGGAGCTGTTTTTT. Its translation: CASSFQIDTGELFF.

This chain connects TRBV7-9 to TRBJ1-4; D is undetermined. This CDR3 comprises 11 residues. V lost 8 bases and J lost 7, with 8 bases in between. Germline V gives CDR1 SEHNR, CDR2 FQNEAQ (reference sequence). The CDR3 DNA follows: TGTGCCAGCCGAGGAGTTGAAAAACTGTTTTTT. Protein: CASRGVEKLFF.

This chain uses TRBV6-1 with TRBJ2-1; a possible D gene is TRBD2 (7 bases). CDR3 length equals 13 residues. The germline V gene has CDR1 MNHNS and CDR2 SASEGT. Trimming shortened V by 5 bases and J by 6 bases, and 11 bases separated the two germline ends. This chain's CDR3 is CASSTRGGNEQFF. The CDR3 nucleotides are TGTGCCAGCAGTACTAGGGGGGGCAATGAGCAGTTCTTC.

The chain combines TRBV5-1 with TRBJ2-5, with 8 bases that match TRBD2. CDR1 and CDR2 (germline): SGHRS, YFSETQ. V shed 1 base, J shed 0 bases, and the junction held 8 bases outside the gene matches. This CDR3 has 17 residues. The CDR3 DNA follows: TGCGCCAGCAGCTTGAATCTAGCGGGCCTGTACCAAGAGACCCAGTACTTC. It codes for CASSLNLAGLYQETQYF.

V is TRBV18 and J is TRBJ2-5; 10 bases align to TRBD2. The CDR3 totals 17 residues. CDR1 is KGHSH, CDR2 LQKENI, per germline. Unmatched junction bases numbered 7, after V lost 2 bases and J lost 1 base. The CDR3 reads CASSPIPSGSTQETQYF. CDR3 in DNA: TGTGCCAGCTCACCAATTCCTAGCGGGAGTACCCAAGAGACCCAGTACTTC.

The chain joins TRBV15 to TRBJ2-5; weak D call: TRBD2 (6 bases). The V gene's germline CDR1 is LNHNV and CDR2 YYDKDF (reference sequence). This CDR3 is 13 amino acids long. V was trimmed by 3 bases and J by 2 bases, leaving 7 bases between them. CDR3 nucleotide sequence: TGTGCCACCAGCAGGCGGGGACAAGAGACCCAGTACTTC. This codes for CATSRRGQETQYF.

The chain recombines TRBV9 with TRBJ2-1; D uncertain. CDR3 length equals 13 residues. Trimming left V 2 bases short and J 4 bases short, with 7 bases between. Germline V CDR1 and CDR2: SGDLS, YYNGEE. The CDR3 here is CASSVPGYNEQFF. DNA for the CDR3: TGTGCCAGCAGCGTCCCCGGTTACAATGAGCAGTTCTTC. Together with reference TRBV9 and TRBJ2-1, the CDR3 gives the full variable domain: DSGVTQTPKHLITATGQRVTLRCSPRSGDLSVYWYQQSLDQGLQFLIQYYNGEERAKGNILERFSAQQFPDLHSELNLSSLELGDSALYFCASSVPGYNEQFFGPGTRLTVL.

The chain's CDR3 is CASSQATGGSSTDTQYF. The CDR3 nucleotides are TGCGCCAGCAGCCAAGCGACAGGGGGCTCTAGCACAGATACGCAGTATTTT. The chain has TRBV4-3 and TRBJ2-3; TRBD1 matches at 10 bases. Germline loops: CDR1 LGHNA, CDR2 YSLEER. The trim removed 1 base at V and 0 bases at J, leaving 4 bases unmatched. The CDR3 extends over 17 amino acids.

The chain has TRBV13 and TRBJ1-1, with unresolved D. Germline lookup yields CDR1 PRHDT and CDR2 FYEKMQ (reference sequence). V was trimmed by 2 bases and J by 1 base, leaving 11 bases between them. CDR3 length equals 15 residues. CDR3 sequence: CASSLYYGANTEAFF. In DNA form, the CDR3 reads TGTGCCAGCAGCTTATATTACGGTGCGAACACTGAAGCTTTCTTT.

The J gene is TRBJ2-3, the V gene TRBV4-3, with 9 bases that match TRBD1. The CDR3 covers 14 residues. After removal of 6 bases from V and 5 bases from J, the junction contained 6 bases not matched to a gene. Germline values: CDR1 LGHNA, CDR2 YSLEER. The chain's CDR3 is CASRMTGGGDTQYF. The CDR3 coding sequence is TGCGCCAGCAGAATGACAGGGGGGGGAGATACGCAGTATTTT.

J is TRBJ2-7 and V is TRBV12-5; TRBD1 is a possible D gene (5 bases). This CDR3 region has 15 residues. The ends were cut back, 1 base at V and 0 bases at J, with 10 bases in the middle. Per the germline V gene, CDR1 is LGHNT and CDR2 is FRNRAP. DNA for the CDR3: TGTGCTAGTGGTTTGGAGGGGCTGAGCTCCTACGAGCAGTACTTC. This sequence encodes CASGLEGLSSYEQYF.

This clone was observed once. This chain uses TRBV5-1 with TRBJ1-1; 7 nucleotides match TRBD1. Germline CDR1 is SGHRS and CDR2 is YFSETQ. J gave up 0 bases and V 3 bases, and 5 bases lay outside the gene matches. This CDR3 region has 15 residues. This chain's CDR3 is CASSWGQRVNTEAFF. CDR3 in DNA: TGCGCCAGCAGCTGGGGACAGAGGGTGAACACTGAAGCTTTCTTT.